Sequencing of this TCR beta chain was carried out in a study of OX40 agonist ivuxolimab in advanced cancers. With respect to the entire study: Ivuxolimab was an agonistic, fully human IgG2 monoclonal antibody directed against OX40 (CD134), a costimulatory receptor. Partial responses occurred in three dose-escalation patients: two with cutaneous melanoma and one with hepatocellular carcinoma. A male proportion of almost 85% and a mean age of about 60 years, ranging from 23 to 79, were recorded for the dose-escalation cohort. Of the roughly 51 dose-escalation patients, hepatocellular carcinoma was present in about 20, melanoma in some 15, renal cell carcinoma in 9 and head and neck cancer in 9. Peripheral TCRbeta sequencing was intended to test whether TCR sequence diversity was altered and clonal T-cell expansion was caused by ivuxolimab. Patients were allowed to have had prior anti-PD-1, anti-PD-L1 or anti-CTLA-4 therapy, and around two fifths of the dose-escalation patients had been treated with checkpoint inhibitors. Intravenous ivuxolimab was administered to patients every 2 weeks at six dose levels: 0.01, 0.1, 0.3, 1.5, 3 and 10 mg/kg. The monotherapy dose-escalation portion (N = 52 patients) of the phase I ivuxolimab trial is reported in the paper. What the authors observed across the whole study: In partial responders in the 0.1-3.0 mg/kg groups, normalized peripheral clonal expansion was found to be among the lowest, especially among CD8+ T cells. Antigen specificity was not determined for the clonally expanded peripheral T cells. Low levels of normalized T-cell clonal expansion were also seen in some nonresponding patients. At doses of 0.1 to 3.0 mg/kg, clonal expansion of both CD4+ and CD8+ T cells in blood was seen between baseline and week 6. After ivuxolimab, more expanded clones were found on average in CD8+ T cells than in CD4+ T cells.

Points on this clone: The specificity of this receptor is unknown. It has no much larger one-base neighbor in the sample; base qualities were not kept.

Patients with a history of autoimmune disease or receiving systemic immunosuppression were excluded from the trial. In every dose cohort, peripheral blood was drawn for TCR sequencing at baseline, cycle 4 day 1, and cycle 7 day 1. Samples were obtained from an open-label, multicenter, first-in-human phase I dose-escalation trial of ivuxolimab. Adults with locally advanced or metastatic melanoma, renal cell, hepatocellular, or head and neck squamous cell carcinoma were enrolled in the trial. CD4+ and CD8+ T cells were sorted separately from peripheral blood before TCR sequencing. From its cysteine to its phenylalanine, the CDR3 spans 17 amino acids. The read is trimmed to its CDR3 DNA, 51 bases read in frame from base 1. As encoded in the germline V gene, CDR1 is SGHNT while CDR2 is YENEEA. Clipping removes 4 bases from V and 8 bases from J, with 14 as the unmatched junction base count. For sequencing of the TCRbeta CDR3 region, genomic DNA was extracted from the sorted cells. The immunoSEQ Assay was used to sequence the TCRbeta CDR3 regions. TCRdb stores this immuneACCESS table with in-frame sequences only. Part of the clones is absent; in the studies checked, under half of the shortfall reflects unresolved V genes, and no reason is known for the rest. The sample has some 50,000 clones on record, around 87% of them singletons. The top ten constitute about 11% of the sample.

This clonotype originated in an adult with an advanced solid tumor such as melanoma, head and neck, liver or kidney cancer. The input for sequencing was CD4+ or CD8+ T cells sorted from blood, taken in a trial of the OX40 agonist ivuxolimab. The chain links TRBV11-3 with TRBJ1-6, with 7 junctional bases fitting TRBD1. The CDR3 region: CASSSPFNRDSHSPLHF. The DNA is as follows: TGTGCCAGCAGCTCCCCATTTAACCGGGACAGCCATTCACCCCTCCACTTT.